This T cell receptor beta chain was obtained from a study of T cell responses to AZD1222 COVID-19 vaccine. In the study overall: Pooled samples include second doses given at about 4 or 12 weeks.

Study-wide results and caveats: Females made up more of the donors, who were largely white British, and clonal diversity may have come out too low. Every sample of the repertoires postdated the peak T cell response.

Regarding this clone: No antigen is known for it.

CDR3 length equals 14 residues. Germline assignment: CDR1 SQVTM and CDR2 ANQGSEA. V shed 6 bases, J shed 0 bases, and the junction held 7 bases outside the gene matches. Clones were sequenced by immunoSEQ multiplex PCR, and TCRdb holds only the in-frame ones, with some missing. The sample holds some 94,000 clones, nearly 90% seen once. The gene calls are TRBV29-1 and TRBJ1-2; 7 nucleotides line up with TRBD1. The TCR was taken from an adult in good health. The starting material was peripheral blood, obtained on day 0 of AZD1222 vaccination. CDR3 amino acids: CSVARDRANYGYTF. CDR3 in DNA: TGCAGCGTGGCCCGGGACAGAGCTAACTATGGCTACACCTTC.